This T cell receptor beta chain was captured in a study of cytomegalovirus exposure and HLA in healthy donors. V was trimmed by 0 bases and J by 5 bases, leaving 11 bases between them. The CDR3 length is 15 residues. Germline V gives CDR1 SGHRS, CDR2 YFSETQ. 60 Vbeta and 13 Jbeta primers were used in PCR. The method was immunoSEQ multiplex PCR; TCRdb's version includes in-frame clones alone and lacks a portion of them. The sample's table shows 60,000 to 90,000 clones. Broader study findings: Reports showed the classifier diagnosing cytomegalovirus status with high specificity and sensitivity. Later analysis showed most CMV-associated TCR beta chains appearing HLA-restricted.

Details on this clone: The antigen is unknown.

Sequences were obtained from PBMCs. The genes are TRBV5-1 and TRBJ1-4; maybe TRBD1 (5 bases). This receptor was obtained from a woman between 40 and 50 years old in good health and CMV-seropositive. CDR3 loop: CASSLAGGRNEKLFF. The DNA for the CDR3 is TGCGCCAGCAGCTTGGCCGGGGGGAGGAATGAAAAACTGTTTTTT.